Each of the 18 T cell receptor beta chains below was sequenced from the same sample in a study of CD8 T cells in Susac syndrome. Roughly 0.45 to 1 ug RNA was reverse transcribed with random hexamers. In TCRdb, the immunoSEQ multiplex PCR reads were re-called with MiXCR into one record per CDR3 protein. The sample contains approximately 87,000 distinct CDR3 sequences, 95% to 96% of which appear only once. The sequencing input was CD8+ T cells from PBMCs. These receptor sequences come from a human donor with Susac syndrome.

The chain is built from TRBV20-1 and TRBJ2-4; D is undetermined. The CDR3 is 13 residues long. V was trimmed by 0 bases and J by 3 bases, leaving 6 bases between them. CDR1 and CDR2 (germline): DFQATT, SNEGSKA (reference sequence). The CDR3 region is CSARDRSKNIQYF. The CDR3 nucleotides are TGCAGTGCTAGAGATCGGAGCAAAAACATTCAGTACTTC.

The J gene is TRBJ1-1, the V gene TRBV5-4, with D hard to call. There are 15 residues in the CDR3. Germline CDR1 is SGHNT and CDR2 is YYREEE (reference sequence). V was cut by 4 bases and J by 3 bases, with 16 bases left in between. The chain's CDR3 is CASSTTGRVDTEAFF. Here the CDR3 DNA reads TGTGCCAGCAGCACAACGGGGAGGGTGGACACTGAAGCTTTCTTT.

This chain uses TRBV20-1 with TRBJ1-1; D uncertain. The CDR3 length is 11 residues. Trimming cost V 6 bases and J 3 bases, with 8 bases left between them. Looked up from germline, CDR1 is DFQATT and CDR2 is SNEGSKA (reference sequence). The CDR3 DNA follows: TGCAGTGCAAACGGATACACTGAAGCTTTCTTT. Translating it yields CSANGYTEAFF.

The chain employs TRBV20-1 and TRBJ1-1; D gene ambiguous. Trimming removed 5 bases from V and 1 base from J, with 17 bases in between. The CDR3 runs 15 residues. Germline loops: CDR1 DFQATT, CDR2 SNEGSKA (reference sequence). The CDR3 reads CSARFITWGNTEAFF. As DNA, the CDR3 is TGCAGTGCTCGCTTCATAACTTGGGGGAACACTGAAGCTTTCTTT.

The gene calls are TRBV30 and TRBJ2-7; D may match TRBD1 or TRBD2 (5 bases each). Looked up from germline, CDR1 is GTSNPN and CDR2 is SVGIG (reference sequence). This CDR3 spans 13 amino acids. V lost 2 bases to trimming and J lost 4 bases, with 12 bases between them. CDR3 coding DNA: TGTGCCTGGAGTTTGGGGACGGGGTACGAGCAGTACTTC. Translated: CAWSLGTGYEQYF.

The chain links TRBV7-2 to TRBJ1-3; possible D gene TRBD1, 5 bases. V gave up 1 base and J gave up 0 bases, with 10 bases separating them. CDR3 size: 16 residues. In germline, CDR1 is SGHTA, CDR2 FQGNSA. The DNA for the CDR3 is TGTGCCAGCAGCTTAGGGACATTCGTCTCTGGAAACACCATATATTTT. The encoded protein is CASSLGTFVSGNTIYF.

V usage is TRBV24-1 and J usage is TRBJ2-7; D is possibly TRBD1 or TRBD2 (5 bases each). Deletions cut 10 bases from V and 3 bases from J, with 12 bases between. This CDR3 contains 12 residues. Germline-derived CDR1 and CDR2 are KGHDR and SFDVKD. The CDR3 DNA follows: TGTGCCACAGCGAGAGGGGACTACGAGCAGTACTTC. Protein sequence: CATARGDYEQYF.

This chain uses TRBV14 with TRBJ2-7; 8 bases fit TRBD2. The CDR3 contains 14 residues. Germline lookup yields CDR1 SGHDN and CDR2 FVKESK. The V segment lost 4 bases and the J segment 2 bases; nucleotides outside the gene matches: 4. The CDR3 reads CASSPILAAYEQYF. The CDR3 bases are TGTGCCAGCAGCCCAATACTAGCGGCCTACGAGCAGTACTTC.

This chain uses TRBV5-1 with TRBJ2-7; 8 nucleotides agree with TRBD2. This CDR3 has 14 amino acids. CDR1 and CDR2 from the germline V gene are SGHRS and YFSETQ. With V trimmed by 4 bases and J by 6 bases, 9 bases remained unmatched. CDR3 residues: CASSRAAGDSEQYF. CDR3 DNA sequence: TGCGCCAGCAGCCGAGCAGCGGGAGACAGCGAGCAGTACTTC.

The genes are TRBV11-3 and TRBJ2-5, with D possibly TRBD2 on 5 matching bases. Germline V gene sequence: CDR1 SGHNT, CDR2 YENEEA. The CDR3 spans 12 residues. V lost 7 bases to trimming and J lost 4 bases, with 10 bases between them. DNA for the CDR3: TGTGCCAGCATCGAGGGAGTAGAGACCCAGTACTTC. It is translated as CASIEGVETQYF.

The chain is built from TRBV20-1 and TRBJ2-7; TRBD1 is a possible D gene (6 bases). V was cut by 5 bases and J by 1 base, with 9 bases left in between. Germline V CDR1 and CDR2: DFQATT, SNEGSKA (reference sequence). The CDR3 is 12 amino acids. The CDR3: CSAADRSYEQYF. In DNA, the CDR3 is TGCAGTGCTGCTGACAGGTCCTACGAGCAGTACTTC.

The rearrangement uses TRBV5-1 and TRBJ2-7, with D uncertain. V lost 5 bases and J lost 1, with 10 bases in between. This CDR3 has 13 amino acids. CDR1 SGHRS and CDR2 YFSETQ come from the germline V gene. CDR3: CASSEVPSYEQYF. CDR3 DNA: TGCGCCAGCAGTGAGGTTCCTTCCTACGAGCAGTACTTC.

CDR3 DNA: TGCAGCGTGGACACTAGCGGATCTACCTACGAGCAGTACTTC. Protein sequence: CSVDTSGSTYEQYF. The chain employs TRBV29-1 and TRBJ2-7, with 8 nucleotides matching TRBD2. Germline V gene lookup returns CDR1 SQVTM and CDR2 ANQGSEA. Trimming removed 6 bases from V and 2 bases from J; junction bases left unmatched: 9. The CDR3 extends over 14 amino acids.

The rearrangement links TRBV27 to TRBJ2-3; no definite D call. The CDR3 runs to 17 residues. V was pared by 0 bases and J by 5 bases, with 18 bases between. Germline V lookup: CDR1 MNHEY, CDR2 SMNVEV (reference sequence). CDR3 nucleotides: TGTGCCAGCAGTTTATCAGAGATGGGTGCTTCGGGAGATACGCAGTATTTT. Protein product: CASSLSEMGASGDTQYF.

The genes are TRBV7-9 and TRBJ1-2; D might be TRBD1 (5 bases). The V gene lost 2 bases and the J gene lost 4 bases, with 11 bases spanning the gap. The CDR3 covers 14 residues. Germline CDR1 is SEHNR and CDR2 is FQNEAQ (reference sequence). The CDR3 sequence: CASSLQGPGYGYTF. DNA for the CDR3: TGTGCCAGCAGCTTACAGGGCCCAGGCTATGGCTACACCTTC.

The rearrangement joins TRBV29-1 to TRBJ2-5, with a possible D match to TRBD1 (7 bases). CDR1 and CDR2 (germline): SQVTM, ANQGSEA. The CDR3 spans 15 residues. Trimming cost V 0 bases and J 2 bases, with 13 bases left between them. CDR3 protein: CSVEEEGDSQETQYF. DNA of the CDR3: TGCAGCGTTGAAGAGGAGGGGGACAGTCAAGAGACCCAGTACTTC.

The chain has TRBV27 and TRBJ2-5; 7 bases are shared with TRBD2. This CDR3 has 15 residues. The germline gives CDR1 MNHEY, CDR2 SMNVEV (reference sequence). The J segment lost 5 bases and the V segment lost 4 bases, leaving 10 bases of the junction unmatched. CDR3 residues: CASSWGGAGAETQYF. CDR3 DNA: TGTGCCAGCAGTTGGGGAGGGGCCGGTGCGGAGACCCAGTACTTC.

The rearrangement uses TRBV6-1 and TRBJ2-7, with D perhaps being TRBD1 or TRBD2 (6 bases each). V dropped 11 bases and J dropped 4 bases, with 27 bases sitting between them. CDR1 MNHNS and CDR2 SASEGT come from the germline V gene. The CDR3 spans 16 residues. Here the CDR3 DNA reads TGTGCCGTCTCACCCCGGGGGCTGGACAATCCGTACGAGCAGTACTTC. Translating it yields CAVSPRGLDNPYEQYF.